Listed here are 21 T cell receptor beta chains from one sample, sequenced in a study of T cell clones after liver transplantation (dated by TCRdb to the late 2010s). Library generation was performed with the immunoSEQ multiplex PCR assay. TCRdb provides this immuneACCESS table in a form limited to in-frame rearrangements. Some clones are lacking; in checked studies, under half of them reflect an unresolved V gene, and why the rest are absent is not known. The table for this sample lists roughly 16,000 clones; approximately 80% of them were counted only once. The ten biggest clones cover 35% to 40% of the sample. This sample comprised CD8+ T cells from blood, obtained around 50 months after liver transplant. These receptors came from a human patient who received a liver transplant. Some T cells may have been brought in with the graft after a transplant.

DNA for the CDR3: TGTGCCAGCAGCCAATCAACCGGGCGGTCCGATGGCTACACCTTC. Translation gives CASSQSTGRSDGYTF. The chain recombines TRBV16 with TRBJ1-2; D is unresolved. The germline V and J ends were trimmed by 0 bases and 6 bases, with 14 bases remaining between them. The CDR3 is made up of 15 amino acids. Germline lookup yields CDR1 KGHSY and CDR2 FQNENV. Supplemented by reference TRBV16 and TRBJ1-2, the full variable domain reads GEEVAQTPKHLVRGEGQKAKLYCAPIKGHSYVFWYQQVLKNEFKFLISFQNENVFDETGMPKERFSAKCLPNSPCSLEIQATKLEDSAVYFCASSQSTGRSDGYTFGSGTRLTVV.

The rearrangement uses TRBV27 and TRBJ2-7, with 8 bases that match TRBD1. The germline V gene has CDR1 MNHEY and CDR2 SMNVEV (reference sequence). The CDR3 consists of 13 residues. Trimming at V came to 5 bases and at J to 7 bases, leaving 7 bases not matched to a gene. Here the CDR3 DNA reads TGTGCCAGCAGTCATGGACAGGGCTGGGAGCAGTACTTC. As protein: CASSHGQGWEQYF.

The chain is built from TRBV7-2 and TRBJ2-7, with D maybe TRBD2 (5 bases). V was cut by 3 bases and J by 2 bases, with 14 bases left in between. Germline lookup yields CDR1 SGHTA and CDR2 FQGNSA. CDR3 length equals 15 residues. The CDR3 DNA follows: TGTGCCAGCAGCTTTCGGACGCGAGGGACCTACGAGCAGTACTTC. Translation: CASSFRTRGTYEQYF.

J is TRBJ1-5 and V is TRBV6-1; D may be TRBD1 (6 bases). The V gene lost 6 bases and the J gene lost 0 bases, with 12 bases spanning the gap. Germline lookup yields CDR1 MNHNS and CDR2 SASEGT. The CDR3 runs 15 residues. The CDR3 is CASRETGDSNQPQHF. The DNA for the CDR3 is TGTGCCAGCAGGGAGACAGGAGATAGCAATCAGCCCCAGCATTTT.

The chain recombines TRBV27 with TRBJ1-5; TRBD1 is a possible D gene (6 bases). V shed 7 bases and J shed 7 bases, with 20 bases lying between them. The CDR3 runs 15 residues. Germline CDR1 reads MNHEY; CDR2 reads SMNVEV (reference sequence). The CDR3 region has the DNA TGTGCCAGCACCCTAAAGGGGGGGGACGGACAGCCCCAGCATTTT. Translating gives CASTLKGGDGQPQHF.

This clone is categorized as medium-sized (0.01 to 0.1%). This sequence joins TRBV5-1 and TRBJ1-1; a possible D gene is TRBD1 (5 bases). Germline V gives CDR1 SGHRS, CDR2 YFSETQ. Trimming cost V 0 bases and J 0 bases, with 9 bases left between them. The CDR3 loop spans 15 amino acids. CDR3 region: CASSLAGTMNTEAFF. CDR3 DNA: TGCGCCAGCAGCTTGGCAGGGACCATGAACACTGAAGCTTTCTTT.

The chain combines TRBV11-3 with TRBJ2-5; 9 nucleotides align to TRBD1. The ends lost 4 bases at V and 10 bases at J; junction bases unmatched: 7. The CDR3 spans 13 residues. Germline lookup yields CDR1 SGHNT and CDR2 YENEEA. CDR3 loop: CASSSGTGSLQYF. The CDR3 region has the DNA TGTGCCAGCAGCTCCGGGACAGGGTCTCTCCAGTACTTC.

This clone was found a few times. V gene TRBV6-6 combines with J gene TRBJ1-1, with D hard to call. V dropped 0 bases and J dropped 5 bases, with 7 bases sitting between them. CDR1 and CDR2 from the germline V gene are MNHNY and SVGAGI (reference sequence). There are 13 residues in the CDR3. The CDR3 region is CASSYSSSTEAFF. CDR3 nucleotide sequence: TGTGCCAGCAGTTACTCAAGTTCTACTGAAGCTTTCTTT.

The rearrangement links TRBV4-2 to TRBJ1-1; D is uncertain. Germline values: CDR1 LGHNA, CDR2 YNFKEQ. The CDR3 contains 15 residues. Deletions cut 1 base from V and 1 base from J, with 10 bases between. This CDR3 is CASSQVAGGNTEAFF. For the CDR3, the DNA is TGTGCCAGCAGCCAAGTTGCTGGAGGGAACACTGAAGCTTTCTTT.

The rearrangement joins TRBV5-6 to TRBJ2-5, with 7 bases that match TRBD1. This CDR3 has 13 residues. The J segment lost 2 bases and the V segment lost 8 bases, leaving 6 bases of the junction unmatched. Germline V gene lookup returns CDR1 SGHDT and CDR2 YYEEEE. CDR3 region: CASNRQGQETQYF. DNA of the CDR3: TGTGCCAGTAACCGACAGGGTCAAGAGACCCAGTACTTC. Using reference TRBV5-6 and TRBJ2-5 for the parts outside the CDR3, the full variable domain is DAGVTQSPTHLIKTRGQQVTLRCSPKSGHDTVSWYQQALGQGPQFIFQYYEEEERQRGNFPDRFSGHQFPNYSSELNVNALLLGDSALYLCASNRQGQETQYFGPGTRLLVL.

This chain uses TRBV2 with TRBJ1-1; no clear D gene. Deletions cut 3 bases from V and 1 base from J, with 9 bases between. CDR1 is SNHLY, CDR2 FYNNEI, per germline. CDR3 length: 14 amino acids. The CDR3 loop is CASSDWAANTEAFF. CDR3 DNA sequence: TGTGCCAGCAGTGACTGGGCTGCGAACACTGAAGCTTTCTTT. Full variable domain (remainder filled in from reference TRBV2 and TRBJ1-1): EPEVTQTPSHQVTQMGQEVILRCVPISNHLYFYWYRQILGQKVEFLVSFYNNEISEKSEIFDDQFSVERPDGSNFTLKIRSTKLEDSAMYFCASSDWAANTEAFFGQGTRLTVV.

The chain joins TRBV16 to TRBJ2-1; TRBD2 matches 11 bases. The CDR3 consists of 14 residues. Germline CDR1 and CDR2: KGHSY and FQNENV. Losses at the gene ends were 2 bases for V and 8 bases for J; bases not matched to a gene: 2. The CDR3 protein is CASSQTLAGDEQFF. As DNA, the CDR3 is TGTGCCAGCAGCCAAACACTAGCGGGAGATGAGCAGTTCTTC.

This chain connects TRBV6-1 to TRBJ1-1; a possible D gene is TRBD1 (5 bases). CDR1 MNHNS and CDR2 SASEGT come from the germline V gene. The V end was cut by 7 bases, the J end by 4 bases, with 10 bases between. The CDR3 is 12 residues long. The CDR3, as DNA: TGTGCCAGCATTTGGGGGGGCACTGAAGCTTTCTTT. Translating it yields CASIWGGTEAFF.

This clone is medium-sized. Distinct nucleotide sequences in the sample also encode this CDR3. V is TRBV9 and J is TRBJ1-1; D uncertain. CDR3 length: 13 amino acids. Trimming shortened V by 0 bases and J by 4 bases, and 7 bases separated the two germline ends. Germline CDR1 and CDR2: SGDLS and YYNGEE. The CDR3 sequence is CASSVGTGTEAFF. The CDR3 coding sequence is TGTGCCAGCAGCGTAGGGACGGGCACTGAAGCTTTCTTT. Together with reference TRBV9 and TRBJ1-1, the CDR3 gives the full variable domain: DSGVTQTPKHLITATGQRVTLRCSPRSGDLSVYWYQQSLDQGLQFLIQYYNGEERAKGNILERFSAQQFPDLHSELNLSSLELGDSALYFCASSVGTGTEAFFGQGTRLTVV.

CDR3 nucleotides: TGTGCCAGCAGCCAACAGGGCTTAGGAGATACGCAGTATTTT. Its translation is CASSQQGLGDTQYF. The chain employs TRBV7-3 and TRBJ2-3; the D gene is possibly TRBD1 (6 bases). Germline V gene lookup returns CDR1 SGHTA and CDR2 FQGTGA. The CDR3 consists of 14 residues. The V end was cut by 5 bases, the J end by 5 bases, with 14 bases between.

This clone showed up just once. V is TRBV5-1 and J is TRBJ1-2; D unresolved. This CDR3 spans 13 amino acids. Trimming stripped 5 bases from V and 3 bases from J, with 11 bases between. Germline V gene sequence: CDR1 SGHRS, CDR2 YFSETQ. The CDR3 protein is CASRTQDHYGYTF. CDR3 bases: TGCGCCAGCAGGACCCAGGACCACTATGGCTACACCTTC.

This clone was seen at least ten times. The chain is built from TRBV5-6 and TRBJ2-7, with a tentative D call TRBD1 (5 bases). Trimming took 2 bases from V and 6 from J, leaving 9 bases between them. Germline V CDR1 and CDR2: SGHDT, YYEEEE. This CDR3 is built from 12 residues. In DNA form, the CDR3 reads TGTGCCAGCAGCTTTTCAGGGCTCGAGCAGTACTTC. Encoded protein: CASSFSGLEQYF.

V gene TRBV25-1 combines with J gene TRBJ2-5; D might be TRBD1 or TRBD2, each matching 6 bases. CDR1 is MGHDK, CDR2 SYGVNS, per germline. Trimming removed 2 bases at V and 13 bases at J, with 20 bases between. The CDR3 consists of 14 residues. CDR3 region: CASSEESEGGHLYF. The CDR3 DNA is TGTGCCAGCAGTGAAGAGTCTGAGGGGGGTCACCTGTACTTC.

In its sample, this clone was seen once. The rearrangement joins TRBV6-6 to TRBJ1-3, with 10 bases that match TRBD1. The trim removed 0 bases at V and 7 bases at J, leaving 3 bases unmatched. This CDR3 is built from 15 residues. Germline CDR1 reads MNHNY; CDR2 reads SVGAGI (reference sequence). The CDR3 is CASSYSTGGGNTIYF. The CDR3 region has the DNA TGTGCCAGCAGTTACTCGACAGGGGGCGGGAACACCATATATTTT.

The rearrangement uses TRBV27 and TRBJ2-7; a possible D gene is TRBD1 (5 bases). V was trimmed by 6 bases and J by 4 bases, leaving 19 bases between them. This CDR3 has 15 residues. Germline V gene data show CDR1 as MNHEY and CDR2 as SMNVEV (reference sequence). The CDR3 nucleotides are TGTGCCAGCAGCCCAGGAGCAGGGCCCCAGTACGAGCAGTACTTC. Protein: CASSPGAGPQYEQYF.

V gene TRBV11-2 combines with J gene TRBJ2-7; 13 bases are a match to TRBD2. Germline CDR1 SGHAT, CDR2 FQNNGV. CDR3 length equals 15 residues. The trim removed 5 bases at V and 5 bases at J, leaving 6 bases unmatched. The CDR3 DNA is TGTGCCAGCAGCCACGTACTAGCGGGAGGGGACGAGCAGTACTTC. This sequence encodes CASSHVLAGGDEQYF.